This T cell receptor (beta chain) was captured in a study of blood T cell repertoires in COVID-19. Living in 24 US areas, the participants were between roughly 18 and 95 years of age. CDR3 length equals 14 residues. Looked up from germline, CDR1 is SEHNR and CDR2 is FQNEAQ (reference sequence). The ends lost 5 bases at V and 7 bases at J; junction bases unmatched: 9. TCRdb's copy holds only in-frame clones and misses some; the assay was immunoSEQ multiplex PCR. The profile shows 300,000 to 400,000 clones, roughly 88% of them singletons. The rearrangement uses TRBV7-9 and TRBJ1-2, with 8 bases aligning to TRBD1. The sequence was collected from a man aged 25 to 45 who had recovered from COVID-19. The sequenced sample consisted of PBMCs or T cells enriched from blood (not recorded which). CDR3 DNA sequence: TGTGCCAGCAGCCACGGACAGGGTAGTATTGGCTACACCTTC. The encoded protein is CASSHGQGSIGYTF.